Listed below are T cell receptor beta chains from one sample, sequenced in a study of CD8 T cells in Susac syndrome. TCRdb passed the immunoSEQ multiplex PCR reads through MiXCR, listing each CDR3 protein once. The sample shows 150,000 to 200,000 distinct CDR3 sequences, less than 95% of them seen only once. Sequenced sample: CD4+ T cells from PBMCs. The receptors stem from a human donor in good health. The CDR3 runs from the conserved cysteine through the conserved F or W. Each record gives: D gene, J gene, V gene, CDR3 protein. The D gene is left open where the match is weak.

d_gene: TRBD2; j_gene: TRBJ2-1; v_gene: TRBV14; CDR3aa: CASSDAGGVYNEQFF
d_gene: TRBD1; j_gene: TRBJ1-2; v_gene: TRBV4-3; CDR3aa: CASSQDSGQGLPYGYTF
d_gene: NA; j_gene: TRBJ1-2; v_gene: TRBV4-3; CDR3aa: CASSLEGLSYGYTF
d_gene: NA; j_gene: TRBJ2-5; v_gene: TRBV28; CDR3aa: CASSLFRTFGGTQYF
d_gene: NA; j_gene: TRBJ2-3; v_gene: TRBV20-1; CDR3aa: CSASSRDTQYF
d_gene: NA; j_gene: TRBJ1-1; v_gene: TRBV6-5; CDR3aa: CASSYGGLGGTEAFF
d_gene: NA; j_gene: TRBJ2-1; v_gene: TRBV5-4; CDR3aa: CASSLGSISNEQFF
d_gene: NA; j_gene: TRBJ2-7; v_gene: TRBV12-3/TRBV12-4; CDR3aa: CASSFGGGTPYEQYF
d_gene: TRBD2; j_gene: TRBJ2-5; v_gene: TRBV3-1; CDR3aa: CASSQDVTSGRVTQYF
d_gene: NA; j_gene: TRBJ2-3; v_gene: TRBV7-3; CDR3aa: CASSQSGPTDTQYF
d_gene: NA; j_gene: TRBJ2-2; v_gene: TRBV7-3; CDR3aa: CASSLTFGSGELFF
d_gene: NA; j_gene: TRBJ2-7; v_gene: TRBV13; CDR3aa: CASSRNTPRTFYEQYF
d_gene: NA; j_gene: TRBJ2-7; v_gene: TRBV20-1; CDR3aa: CSARDSKPKEAF
d_gene: NA; j_gene: TRBJ2-7; v_gene: TRBV5-1; CDR3aa: CASSPTQGTPYEQYF
d_gene: NA; j_gene: TRBJ1-2; v_gene: TRBV29-1; CDR3aa: CSAGTLNAGYTF
d_gene: TRBD2; j_gene: TRBJ2-3; v_gene: TRBV28; CDR3aa: CASRVSGGRGDTQYF
d_gene: NA; j_gene: TRBJ2-5; v_gene: TRBV7-9; CDR3aa: CASSLLGTREETQYF
d_gene: TRBD2; j_gene: TRBJ2-5; v_gene: TRBV20-1; CDR3aa: CSAPGTSGSWTQYF
d_gene: NA; j_gene: TRBJ1-1; v_gene: TRBV15; CDR3aa: CATSRDRLTVNTEAFF
d_gene: TRBD2; j_gene: TRBJ2-3; v_gene: TRBV5-1; CDR3aa: CASSSLPAGVTDTQYF
d_gene: NA; j_gene: TRBJ1-1; v_gene: TRBV5-1; CDR3aa: CASSLQGNTEAFF
d_gene: TRBD2; j_gene: TRBJ2-5; v_gene: TRBV27; CDR3aa: CASSLAGGVAETQYF
d_gene: NA; j_gene: TRBJ2-7; v_gene: TRBV28; CDR3aa: CASSFPYYEQYF
d_gene: TRBD2; j_gene: TRBJ2-7; v_gene: TRBV3-1; CDR3aa: CASSQTSGGYEQYF
d_gene: TRBD1; j_gene: TRBJ2-7; v_gene: TRBV27; CDR3aa: CASSLIGNPGQGVYEQYF
d_gene: NA; j_gene: TRBJ1-2; v_gene: TRBV18; CDR3aa: CASSHTGTYGYTF
d_gene: TRBD1; j_gene: TRBJ2-1; v_gene: TRBV3-1; CDR3aa: CASSHLRQGRGNEQFF